This T cell receptor (beta chain) was recovered during a study of T cells in women clearing cervical HPV infection. Overall study results and limits: Richness differences could reflect unmeasured T-cell content per sample.

Profiled with immunoSEQ multiplex PCR; TCRdb holds only in-frame clones, not every one. The sample table includes tens of thousands of clones. Prevalent HPV16 infections were excluded; only incident single HPV16 infections included. With respect to this clone: Antigen specificity is unknown. Read coverage stops 3 residues before the CDR3 terminus; the germline J gene supplies the remainder.

The germline V gene encodes CDR1 SGHRS and CDR2 YFSETQ. V dropped 0 bases and J dropped 3 bases, with 9 bases sitting between them. The CDR3 is 15 amino acids. Sequencing was performed on blood buffy coat. This sequence originates from a woman aged 18-70 years with a cervical HPV16 infection that either progressed to CIN3+ or cleared (not recorded which). The V call is TRBV5-1, the J call TRBJ2-2; no clear D. The CDR3 bases that were read are TGCGCCAGCAGCTTGGCCTGGTCAGACACCGGGGAG. Translating it yields CASSLAWSDTGE. The whole CDR3 sequence reads CASSLAWSDTGELFF. The variable domain in full, completed from reference TRBV5-1 and TRBJ2-2, reads KAGVTQTPRYLIKTRGQQVTLSCSPISGHRSVSWYQQTPGQGLQFLFEYFSETQRNKGNFPGRFSGRQFSNSRSEMNVSTLELGDSALYLCASSLAWSDTGELFFGEGSRLTVL.